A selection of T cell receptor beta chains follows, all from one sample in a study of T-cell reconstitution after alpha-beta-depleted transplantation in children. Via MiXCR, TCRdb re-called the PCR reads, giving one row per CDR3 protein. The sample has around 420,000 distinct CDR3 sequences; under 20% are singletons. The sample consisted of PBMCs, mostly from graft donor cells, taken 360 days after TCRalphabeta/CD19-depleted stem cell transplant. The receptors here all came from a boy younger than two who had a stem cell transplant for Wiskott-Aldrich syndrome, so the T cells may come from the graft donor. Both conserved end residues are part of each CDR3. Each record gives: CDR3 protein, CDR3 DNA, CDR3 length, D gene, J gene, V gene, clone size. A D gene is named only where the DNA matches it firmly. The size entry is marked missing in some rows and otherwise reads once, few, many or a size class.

cdr3_aa: CASSPGPVNYEQYF
cdr3_nt: TGTGCCAGCTCACCGGGACCGGTCAACTACGAGCAGTACTTC
cdr3_length: 14
d_call: NA
j_call: TRBJ2-7
v_call: TRBV18
clone_size: few

cdr3_aa: CASSLRPYNEQLF
cdr3_nt: TGCGCCAGCAGCTTGAGGCCTTACAATGAGCAGCTCTTC
cdr3_length: 13
d_call: NA
j_call: TRBJ2-1
v_call: TRBV5-1
clone_size: once

cdr3_aa: CASSQDSGLAGGHETQYF
cdr3_nt: TGCGCCAGCAGCCAAGATTCGGGACTAGCGGGAGGACACGAGACCCAGTACTTC
cdr3_length: 18
d_call: TRBD2
j_call: TRBJ2-5
v_call: TRBV4-3
clone_size: few

cdr3_aa: CASSLLGTRREQYF
cdr3_nt: TGTGCCAGCAGTTTATTGGGGACGCGACGAGAGCAGTACTTC
cdr3_length: 14
d_call: NA
j_call: TRBJ2-7
v_call: TRBV12-3/TRBV12-4
clone_size: NA

cdr3_aa: CATSDFLGGEQYF
cdr3_nt: TGTGCCACCAGTGATTTTCTAGGGGGCGAGCAGTACTTC
cdr3_length: 13
d_call: NA
j_call: TRBJ2-7
v_call: TRBV24-1
clone_size: few

cdr3_aa: CAISPLAGVNGEQFF
cdr3_nt: TGTGCCATCAGTCCCTTGGCGGGAGTAAATGGTGAGCAGTTCTTC
cdr3_length: 15
d_call: TRBD2
j_call: TRBJ2-1
v_call: TRBV10-3
clone_size: few

cdr3_aa: CASSKVRSPSEAFF
cdr3_nt: TGTGCCAGCAGCAAAGTTCGGAGTCCCTCTGAAGCTTTCTTT
cdr3_length: 14
d_call: NA
j_call: TRBJ1-1
v_call: TRBV21-1
clone_size: NA

cdr3_aa: CASSFLAGGLMETQYF
cdr3_nt: TGCGCCAGCAGCTTTCTAGCGGGGGGGCTAATGGAGACCCAGTACTTC
cdr3_length: 16
d_call: TRBD2
j_call: TRBJ2-5
v_call: TRBV5-1
clone_size: NA

cdr3_aa: CSVEGDGNQPQHF
cdr3_nt: TGCAGCGTTGAGGGTGATGGCAATCAGCCCCAGCATTTT
cdr3_length: 13
d_call: NA
j_call: TRBJ1-5
v_call: TRBV29-1
clone_size: few

cdr3_aa: CASSVRGSRMNNEQFF
cdr3_nt: TGTGCCAGCAGCGTTAGGGGGAGCAGGATGAACAATGAGCAGTTCTTC
cdr3_length: 16
d_call: NA
j_call: TRBJ2-1
v_call: TRBV7-9
clone_size: few

cdr3_aa: CASSLRTGGTQYF
cdr3_nt: TGTGCCAGCAGTCTCCGGACAGGGGGGACCCAGTACTTC
cdr3_length: 13
d_call: TRBD1
j_call: TRBJ2-5
v_call: TRBV25-1
clone_size: few

cdr3_aa: CASSGDRTYGNEQFF
cdr3_nt: TGTGCCAGCAGTGGCGACAGGACCTACGGGAATGAGCAGTTCTTC
cdr3_length: 15
d_call: NA
j_call: TRBJ2-1
v_call: TRBV2
clone_size: NA

cdr3_aa: CSAHRGFQETQYF
cdr3_nt: TGCAGTGCTCATAGGGGGTTTCAAGAGACCCAGTACTTC
cdr3_length: 13
d_call: NA
j_call: TRBJ2-5
v_call: TRBV20-1
clone_size: few

cdr3_aa: CASSPLISGGQFF
cdr3_nt: TGTGCCAGCAGCCCTTTAATTAGCGGGGGGCAGTTCTTC
cdr3_length: 13
d_call: TRBD2
j_call: TRBJ2-1
v_call: TRBV3-1
clone_size: few

cdr3_aa: CSARGAFQETQYF
cdr3_nt: TGCAGTGCTAGGGGGGCGTTCCAAGAGACCCAGTACTTC
cdr3_length: 13
d_call: NA
j_call: TRBJ2-5
v_call: TRBV20-1
clone_size: many

cdr3_aa: CASSLARKNNGYTF
cdr3_nt: TGTGCCAGCAGCTTGGCCAGGAAGAACAATGGCTACACCTTC
cdr3_length: 14
d_call: NA
j_call: TRBJ1-2
v_call: TRBV5-5
clone_size: NA

cdr3_aa: CASSLAPGPWGYNEQFF
cdr3_nt: TGTGCCAGCAGCTTAGCGCCAGGGCCCTGGGGCTACAATGAGCAGTTCTTC
cdr3_length: 17
d_call: NA
j_call: TRBJ2-1
v_call: TRBV7-9
clone_size: NA

cdr3_aa: CASSWVGTSVAFF
cdr3_nt: TGTGCCAGCAGTTGGGTTGGGACTTCCGTGGCTTTCTTT
cdr3_length: 13
d_call: NA
j_call: TRBJ1-1
v_call: TRBV6-5
clone_size: NA

cdr3_aa: CATSDSEVYNEQFF
cdr3_nt: TGTGCCACCAGTGATAGCGAAGTGTACAATGAGCAGTTCTTC
cdr3_length: 14
d_call: NA
j_call: TRBJ2-1
v_call: TRBV24-1
clone_size: few

cdr3_aa: CASSTETYEQYF
cdr3_nt: TGTGCCAGCAGTACAGAGACCTACGAGCAGTACTTC
cdr3_length: 12
d_call: NA
j_call: TRBJ2-7
v_call: TRBV2
clone_size: many